This T cell receptor (beta chain) originates from a study of blood T cell repertoires in COVID-19. On the study more broadly: Samples taken during acute and convalescent COVID-19 were collected in the United States, Italy and Spain. PBMCs, B-cell-depleted T cells, or T cells were the source of the cDNA or gDNA that made up the material.

In the original analysis: Cell counts per sample came from amplifying reference gene primers. The method was immunoSEQ multiplex PCR; TCRdb's version includes in-frame clones alone and lacks a portion of them. D and trimming were read from the DNA, whereas the V and J calls and clone size are those reported in that table. The table includes roughly 140,000 clones, 76% detected once. The germline V gene encodes CDR1 PRHDT and CDR2 FYEKMQ (reference sequence). Trimming at V came to 5 bases and at J to 9 bases, leaving 5 bases not matched to a gene. The CDR3 has 15 amino acids. Sequencing was performed on peripheral blood. This rearrangement joins TRBV13 to TRBJ2-1, with TRBD2 identical over 15 bases. The TCR originated in a woman older than 75 with acute or convalescent COVID-19. The CDR3 region has the DNA TGTGCCAGCAGCCCCCGGACTAGCGGGGGGGGTGAGCAGTTCTTC. This codes for CASSPRTSGGGEQFF.